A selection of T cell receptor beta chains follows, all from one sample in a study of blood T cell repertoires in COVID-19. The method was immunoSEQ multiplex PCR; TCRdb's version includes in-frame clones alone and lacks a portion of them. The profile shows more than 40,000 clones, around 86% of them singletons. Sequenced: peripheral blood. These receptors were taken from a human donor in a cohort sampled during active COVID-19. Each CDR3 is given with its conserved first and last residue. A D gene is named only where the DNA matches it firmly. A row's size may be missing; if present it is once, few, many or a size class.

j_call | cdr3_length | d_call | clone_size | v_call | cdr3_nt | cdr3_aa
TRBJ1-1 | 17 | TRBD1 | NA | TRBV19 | TGTGCCAGTAGTACGACAGGGGGCGAACGGACGGACACTGAAGCTTTCTTT | CASSTTGGERTDTEAFF
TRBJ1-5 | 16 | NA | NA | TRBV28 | TGTGCCAGCAGTTCGGTTGGGGGCTCAGGCAATCAGCCCCAGCATTTT | CASSSVGGSGNQPQHF
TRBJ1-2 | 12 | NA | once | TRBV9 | TGTGCCAGCAGCGTAGGGGGGCGGGGCTACACCTTC | CASSVGGRGYTF
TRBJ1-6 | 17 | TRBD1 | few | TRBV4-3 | TGCGCCAGCAGCCAAGAGCAGGGGGGCTCCTATAATTCACCCCTCCACTTT | CASSQEQGGSYNSPLHF
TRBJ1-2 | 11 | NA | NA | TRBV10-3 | TGTGCCATCAGTGCGGGGTTTGGCTACACCTTC | CAISAGFGYTF
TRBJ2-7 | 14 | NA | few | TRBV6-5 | TGTGCCAGCCTTCCACAGGGTATGCGAGAAGAGCAGTACTTC | CASLPQGMREEQYF
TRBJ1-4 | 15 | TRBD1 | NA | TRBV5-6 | TGTGCCAGCAGCCCCGGGGACAGGGGAAATGAAAAACTGTTTTTT | CASSPGDRGNEKLFF
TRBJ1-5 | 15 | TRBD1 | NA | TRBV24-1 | TGTGCCACCAGTCGAGGGGGCGCCTACAATCAGCCCCAGCATTTT | CATSRGGAYNQPQHF
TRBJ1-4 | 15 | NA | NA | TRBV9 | TGTGCCAGCAGCGTAGATGGCAAATCGGGGGAAAAACTGTTTTTT | CASSVDGKSGEKLFF
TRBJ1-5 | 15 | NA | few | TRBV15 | TGTGCCACCAGCAGAGGGTCAGGGAGCAATCAGCCCCAGCATTTT | CATSRGSGSNQPQHF
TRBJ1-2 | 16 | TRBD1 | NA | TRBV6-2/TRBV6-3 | TGTGCCAGCAGTTACGAACCGGACAGGGCGACCTCTGGCTACACCTTC | CASSYEPDRATSGYTF
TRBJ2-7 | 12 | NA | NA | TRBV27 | TGTGCCACACAGGCGAGCTCCTACGAGCAGTACTTC | CATQASSYEQYF
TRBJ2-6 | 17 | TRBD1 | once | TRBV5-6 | TGTGCCACAAATCCCGGGACAGCCCTCACTGGGGCCAACGTCCTGACTTTC | CATNPGTALTGANVLTF
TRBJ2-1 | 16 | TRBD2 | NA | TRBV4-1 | TGCGCCAGCAGCCAAGACTGGGGGAGGGATACCGATGAGCAGTTCTTC | CASSQDWGRDTDEQFF
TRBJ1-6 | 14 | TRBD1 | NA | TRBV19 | TGTGCCAGTAGTTATACAGGGGATAATTCACCCCTCCACTTT | CASSYTGDNSPLHF
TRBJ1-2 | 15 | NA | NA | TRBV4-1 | TGCGCCAGCAGCCAAGCGAGTGAGGACTATTATGGCTACACCTTC | CASSQASEDYYGYTF
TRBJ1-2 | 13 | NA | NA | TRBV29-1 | TGCAGCGTTGACCCAGGGGTTAACTATGGCTACACCTTC | CSVDPGVNYGYTF
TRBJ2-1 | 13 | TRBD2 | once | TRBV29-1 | TGCAGCGGGGAGCGGGAGTCCTACAATGAGCAGTTCTTC | CSGERESYNEQFF
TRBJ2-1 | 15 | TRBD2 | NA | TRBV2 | TGTGCCAGCAGTTCACGGACTAGCGGTTACAATGAGCAGTTCTTC | CASSSRTSGYNEQFF
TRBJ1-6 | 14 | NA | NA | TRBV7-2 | TGTGCCAGCAGGGCTCCGGGGTATAATTCACCCCTCCACTTT | CASRAPGYNSPLHF
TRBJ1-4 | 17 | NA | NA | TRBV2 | TGTGCCAGCAGTGAAACACTCTCCGGGGGTTATAATGAAAAACTGTTTTTT | CASSETLSGGYNEKLFF
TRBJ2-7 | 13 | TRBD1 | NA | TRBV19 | TGTGCCAGTAGTGCCCCGACAGGGAACGAGCAGTACTTC | CASSAPTGNEQYF
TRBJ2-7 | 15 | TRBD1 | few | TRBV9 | TGTGCCAGCAGCGCGTCCGGGACAGGGGGCAGTAAGCAGTACTTC | CASSASGTGGSKQYF
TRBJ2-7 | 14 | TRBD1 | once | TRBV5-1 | TGCGCCAGCAGCACTACAGGGGGGTCCTACGAGCAGTACTTC | CASSTTGGSYEQYF
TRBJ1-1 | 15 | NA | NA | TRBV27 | TGTGCCAGCAGTTTATTGGGTACAGGGAACACTGAAGCTTTCTTT | CASSLLGTGNTEAFF
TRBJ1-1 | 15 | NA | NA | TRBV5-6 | TGTGCCAGCAGCGGAAGAGGGGCAGGGGAAGCTGAAGCTTTCTTT | CASSGRGAGEAEAFF
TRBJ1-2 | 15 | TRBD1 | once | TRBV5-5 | TGTGCCAGCAGCGAGGGACAGGGAATAGACTATGGCTACACCTTC | CASSEGQGIDYGYTF
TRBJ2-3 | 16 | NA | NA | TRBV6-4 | TGTGCCAGCAGTGACTCGTTTGCGGGGGCCACAGATACGCAGTATTTT | CASSDSFAGATDTQYF
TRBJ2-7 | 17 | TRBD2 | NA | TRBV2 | TGTGCCAGCAGTACTTACGCGGGACTAGCGGGAGGTTACGAGCAGTACTTC | CASSTYAGLAGGYEQYF
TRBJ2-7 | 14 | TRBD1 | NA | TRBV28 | TGTGCCAGCAGTTCTACAGGGGTAAACTACGAGCAGTACTTC | CASSSTGVNYEQYF
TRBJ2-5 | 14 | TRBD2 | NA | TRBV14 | TGTGCCAGCAGCCCGGGAGGGACAATAAAGGACCAGTACTTC | CASSPGGTIKDQYF
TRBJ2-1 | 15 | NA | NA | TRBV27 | TGTGCCAGCAGTTTTCGGGGGAGCTCCTACAATGAGCAGTTCTTC | CASSFRGSSYNEQFF
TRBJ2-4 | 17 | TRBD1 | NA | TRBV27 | TGTGCCAGCAGTGCGGGGACAGGGATAAATACCAAAAACATTCAGTACTTC | CASSAGTGINTKNIQYF
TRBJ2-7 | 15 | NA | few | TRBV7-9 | TGTGCCAGCAGCTTAGGTTCAGCGACTCTCTACGAGCAGTACTTC | CASSLGSATLYEQYF
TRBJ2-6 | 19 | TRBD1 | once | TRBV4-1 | TGCGCCAGCAGCCCAACTCCGGGACAGGGCTACTCTGGGGCCAACGTCCTGACTTTC | CASSPTPGQGYSGANVLTF
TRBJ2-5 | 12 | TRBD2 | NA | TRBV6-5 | TGTGCCAGCAGGAGCGGGAGAGAGACCCAGTACTTC | CASRSGRETQYF
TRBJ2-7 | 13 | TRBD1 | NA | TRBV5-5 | TGTGCCAGCAGCTCCGGGACAGGTTTTGAGCAGTACTTC | CASSSGTGFEQYF
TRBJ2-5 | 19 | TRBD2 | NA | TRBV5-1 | TGCGCCAGCAGCTTGTTGGGGACTAGCGGGAGATTGTTGCGAGAGACCCAGTACTTC | CASSLLGTSGRLLRETQYF
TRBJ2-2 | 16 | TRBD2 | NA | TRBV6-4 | TGTGCCAGCAGTGACTCGGTGGCTAGCGGGCCGTGGGAGCTGTTTTTT | CASSDSVASGPWELFF
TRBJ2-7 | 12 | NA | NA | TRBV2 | TGTGCCAGCAGTACAGGGTTGTACGAGCAGTACTTC | CASSTGLYEQYF
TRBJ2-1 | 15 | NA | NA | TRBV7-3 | TGTGCCAGCAGCCCCGGGTTGGACAGAGCTAGAGAGCAGTTCTTC | CASSPGLDRAREQFF
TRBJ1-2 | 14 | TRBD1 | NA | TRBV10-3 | TGTGCCATCAGACGGGACAGAGCTAACTATGGCTACACCTTC | CAIRRDRANYGYTF
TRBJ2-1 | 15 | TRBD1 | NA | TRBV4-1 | TGCGCCAGCAGCCTTCGACAGGGAAACTACAATGAGCAGTTCTTC | CASSLRQGNYNEQFF
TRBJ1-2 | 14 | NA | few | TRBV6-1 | TGTGCCAGCAGTGAAATTCGGGGATTAGAAGGCTACACCTTC | CASSEIRGLEGYTF
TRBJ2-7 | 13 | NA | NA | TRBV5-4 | TGTGCCAGCAGCTTCATCCCCTCCTACGAGCAGTACTTC | CASSFIPSYEQYF
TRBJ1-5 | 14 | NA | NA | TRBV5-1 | TGCGCCAGCAGCTTGGGCGGGGGCAATCAGCCCCAGCATTTT | CASSLGGGNQPQHF
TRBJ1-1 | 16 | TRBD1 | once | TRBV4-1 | TGCGCCAGCAGCCTTGGGACAGGGCTACTGAACACTGAAGCTTTCTTT | CASSLGTGLLNTEAFF
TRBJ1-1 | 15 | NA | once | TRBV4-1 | TGCGCCAGCAGCCAAGAGAGCAGGATAAACACTGAAGCTTTCTTT | CASSQESRINTEAFF
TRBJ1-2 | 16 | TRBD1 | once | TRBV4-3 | TGCGCCAGCAGCCCAGCCGGGACAGGGAACTTATATGGCTACACCTTC | CASSPAGTGNLYGYTF
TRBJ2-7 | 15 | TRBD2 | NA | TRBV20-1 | TGCAGTGCTAGTACTACAGCGGGAGGGATCTACGAGCAGTACTTC | CSASTTAGGIYEQYF
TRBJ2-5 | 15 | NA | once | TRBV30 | TGTGCCTGGAGGCCAGGACAGCCCGGCCAAGAGACCCAGTACTTC | CAWRPGQPGQETQYF
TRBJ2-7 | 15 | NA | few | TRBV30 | TGTGCCTGGAGTAACAGACAGGAGGTGATCTACGAGCAGTACTTC | CAWSNRQEVIYEQYF
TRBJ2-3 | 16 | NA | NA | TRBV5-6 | TGTGCCAGCAGCTTGCTAGGCACCCTTAGCACAGATACGCAGTATTTT | CASSLLGTLSTDTQYF